This paragraph reports one T cell receptor beta chain. Its antigen remains unidentified. At the DNA level, this CDR3 is encoded by other sequences in the same sample as well. This entry is derived from a study of shared clonotypes between healthy human individuals. General study findings and limits: Between a handful of donors, naive CD4 clonotypes were shared at a level of about 5%. Across subsets, estimated richness was generally greater for naive than for memory populations.

Sequencing used immunoSEQ multiplex PCR; TCRdb keeps in-frame clones, though not all of them. The sample lists around 2,000,000 clones, over 85% occurring once. The germline CDR1 and CDR2 sequences are SGHAT and FQNNGV. Trimming took off 5 bases at V and 2 bases at J, with 12 bases between the two ends. CDR3 length: 14 residues. This chain links TRBV11-2 with TRBJ1-1, with D perhaps TRBD1 (6 bases). The receptor was isolated from a man between 18 and 35 years old in good health. Sequenced input: naive CD4+ T cells sorted from blood. The sample's subset: CD45RA+ positively selected. The CDR3 region is CASSPQGSNTEAFF. The CDR3 coding sequence is TGTGCCAGCAGCCCACAGGGATCTAACACTGAAGCTTTCTTT.